This T cell receptor beta chain was identified in a study of T cells in Graves' hyperthyroidism and ophthalmopathy. Worth noting for this clonotype: The antigen remains undetermined. At one end, the junction sequence differs from germline, possibly due to a read error.

General study points: Blood also showed most of the thyroid clonotypes that were expanded above 0.001.

Regions amplified from RNA transcripts were the TCR beta CDR3 regions. The primer set for the first-round RT-PCR of the TCR CDR3 was HTBI. TCRdb fed the multiplex PCR reads into MiXCR, producing one record per CDR3 protein. The sample contains almost 600,000 distinct CDR3 sequences, approximately 44% of which appear only once. With a duration under 2 months, the hyperthyroidism was newly diagnosed in patients aged 18 to 65. Each diagnosis was grounded in clinical symptoms, serum thyroxine and TRAb, thyroid ultrasound, and orbital computed tomography. Germline V gene sequence: CDR1 LNHNV, CDR2 YYDKDF (reference sequence). The length of the CDR3 is 15 residues.

This TCR was sampled from a woman between 18 and 29 years old with Graves' hyperthyroidism. Sequencing was carried out using peripheral blood or thyroid tissue (not recorded which). The V call is TRBV15, the J call TRBJ1-1, with D unresolved. The CDR3 coding sequence is TGTGCCGCCAGCCGACGGTGGCAGAGGGCCCTGAGGGCTTTCTTT. Translation: CAASRRWQRALRAFF. Full variable domain (rest looked up from reference TRBV15 and TRBJ1-1): DAMVIQNPRYQVTQFGKPVTLSCSQTLNHNVMYWYQQKSSQAPKLLFHYYDKDFNNEADTPDNFQSRRPNTSFCFLDIRSPGLGDTAMYLCAASRRWQRALRAFFGQGTRLTVV.